The 10 T cell receptor beta chains below all came from one sample that was sequenced in a study of blood T cell repertoires in COVID-19. Sequencing was performed with immunoSEQ multiplex PCR; in TCRdb, only in-frame clones are kept and a portion is missing. The repertoire holds 30,000 to 50,000 clones, 85% to 95% seen once, with 3.5% to 5% in the top ten. Source material: peripheral blood. These receptors originate from a human donor with active COVID-19. The donor label of this sample is uncertain.

The rearrangement links TRBV5-1 to TRBJ2-1, with D perhaps matching TRBD1 (6 bases). Germline V gene lookup returns CDR1 SGHRS and CDR2 YFSETQ. The CDR3 consists of 13 residues. Trimming took off 6 bases at V and 9 bases at J, with 16 bases between the two ends. The CDR3 reads CASTNAGVGEQFF. CDR3 sequence (DNA): TGCGCCAGCACGAACGCAGGGGTCGGTGAGCAGTTCTTC.

This sequence joins TRBV11-3 and TRBJ2-2; TRBD1 matches 8 bases. J was trimmed by 1 base and V by 4 bases; bases with no gene match: 5. The germline V gene has CDR1 SGHNT and CDR2 YENEEA. This CDR3 has 16 residues. CDR3 nucleotides: TGTGCCAGCAGCTCCCGACAGGGGATGAACACCGGGGAGCTGTTTTTT. This sequence encodes CASSSRQGMNTGELFF.

The rearrangement uses TRBV27 and TRBJ2-5; 7 bases match TRBD2. The CDR3 has 15 amino acids. Germline-derived CDR1 and CDR2 are MNHEY and SMNVEV (reference sequence). Trimming at V came to 0 bases and at J to 5 bases, leaving 6 bases not matched to a gene. The CDR3 here is CASSLSGGNGETQYF. CDR3 in DNA: TGTGCCAGCAGTTTATCGGGAGGGAACGGGGAGACCCAGTACTTC.

This chain links TRBV9 with TRBJ1-1, with D maybe TRBD1 (6 bases). V gave up 4 bases and J gave up 0 bases, with 19 bases separating them. In germline, CDR1 is SGDLS, CDR2 YYNGEE. The CDR3 is 17 residues long. The CDR3 nucleotides read TGTGCCAGCAGCCTTGGGGGGGACACGATGCTGAACACTGAAGCTTTCTTT. Translating it yields CASSLGGDTMLNTEAFF.

This clone was observed once. The chain employs TRBV29-1 and TRBJ2-5, with a possible D match to TRBD1 (6 bases). V was clipped by 8 bases and J by 2 bases, with 18 bases between them. CDR3 length: 14 residues. Germline V gene data show CDR1 as SQVTM and CDR2 as ANQGSEA. CDR3 DNA: TGCAGCCACCAAGATCGGGGACAACAAGAGACCCAGTACTTC. Protein sequence: CSHQDRGQQETQYF.

This chain connects TRBV19 to TRBJ1-1, with D maybe TRBD1 (5 bases). The CDR3 has 15 amino acids. V lost 5 bases to trimming and J lost 3 bases, with 16 bases between them. CDR1 is LNHDA and CDR2 is SQIVND in the germline V gene (reference sequence). The CDR3 coding sequence is TGTGCCAGTAGTGACCTAGGGGCACCACACACTGAAGCTTTCTTT. Its translation is CASSDLGAPHTEAFF.

The chain employs TRBV9 and TRBJ2-7; 7 bases are shared with TRBD1. The germline gives CDR1 SGDLS, CDR2 YYNGEE. Germline trimming cut 0 bases from V and 2 bases from J; bases unmatched to any gene: 11. The length of the CDR3 is 17 residues. The CDR3 nucleotides are TGTGCCAGCAGCGTAGGACTAAGGGGGCCTGAAACCTACGAGCAGTACTTC. Translation: CASSVGLRGPETYEQYF.

V usage is TRBV19 and J usage is TRBJ1-2; tentatively, D is TRBD1 (6 bases). Germline assignment: CDR1 LNHDA and CDR2 SQIVND (reference sequence). This CDR3 region has 14 residues. V was shortened by 9 bases and J by 7 bases, with 21 bases between the two germline ends. CDR3 sequence reads: CASTNAGVRRGYTF. The CDR3 bases are TGTGCCAGCACAAACGCAGGGGTACGTCGTGGCTACACCTTC.

The chain joins TRBV5-1 to TRBJ1-4, with D possibly TRBD1 on 5 matching bases. CDR3 length: 15 amino acids. CDR1 is SGHRS, CDR2 YFSETQ, per germline. The ends were cut back, 0 bases at V and 8 bases at J, with 14 bases in the middle. DNA for the CDR3: TGCGCCAGCAGCTTGGCCGGGGGGAGCGGGGAAAAACTGTTTTTT. This translates into CASSLAGGSGEKLFF.

The V gene is TRBV6-6, the J gene TRBJ2-7; TRBD1 agrees at 10 bases. Unmatched junction bases numbered 11, after V lost 6 bases and J lost 6 bases. This CDR3 region has 15 residues. Germline-derived CDR1 and CDR2 are MNHNY and SVGAGI (reference sequence). The CDR3 DNA follows: TGTGCCAGCAGAGATTCGGGACAGGGGCTATTCGAGCAGTACTTC. This encodes CASRDSGQGLFEQYF.